This T cell receptor beta chain came from a study of blood T cells in healthy people across ages. As for this clonotype: The target antigen is unknown.

Alongside a J-beta primer mix, a sample-barcoded 5' primer served in a second PCR lasting about 6 to 11 cycles. A template-switch adaptor that had 12 random nucleotides put a tag on each cDNA molecule. Individual samples furnished no less than 2.5 million CDR3-containing paired-end reads apiece. TCRdb fed the 5' RACE reads into MiXCR, producing one record per CDR3 protein. There are 1.5 million to 2 million distinct CDR3 sequences in the sample; roughly 32% occur only once, and about 11% lies in the top ten. Study-level results: Without sorted subsets, naive and antigen-experienced compartments could not be conclusively compared. Donor CMV status, an unknown factor, possibly confounded changes in expanded clonotypes.

What was sequenced was blood. This TCR came from a woman in her 30s in good health.

The CDR3 spells CASSVGLGGGTTFYNEQFF. The CDR3 nucleotides are TGTGCCAGCAGCGTAGGCCTGGGGGGAGGAACCACTTTTTACAATGAGCAGTTCTTC. The chain combines TRBV9 with TRBJ2-1; tentative D call: TRBD2 (6 bases). V was pared by 0 bases and J by 4 bases, with 23 bases between. Germline V gene lookup returns CDR1 SGDLS and CDR2 YYNGEE. The CDR3 is made up of 19 amino acids. Complete variable domain (other parts from reference TRBV9 and TRBJ2-1): DSGVTQTPKHLITATGQRVTLRCSPRSGDLSVYWYQQSLDQGLQFLIQYYNGEERAKGNILERFSAQQFPDLHSELNLSSLELGDSALYFCASSVGLGGGTTFYNEQFFGPGTRLTVL.